This T cell receptor (beta chain) is from a study of T cell clonality in common variable immunodeficiency. CDR1 SGHRS and CDR2 YFSETQ come from the germline V gene. The CDR3 totals 16 residues. V dropped 3 bases and J dropped 1; count of bases not matched to a gene: 9. Control and CVID samples contributed equal amounts of genomic DNA. The data were produced by immunoSEQ multiplex PCR, yet TCRdb's version contains in-frame clones alone and is incomplete. Altogether some 32,000 clones were found in the sample, and no singletons occur. In its sample, this clone was seen many times. The antigen remains unidentified. The sequence runs out 3 residues before the end of the CDR3; the remainder is reconstructed from the germline J gene. Study-level points and caveats: Authors noted CVID clonality's cause needs subpopulation repertoire sequencing. Common variable immunodeficiency TCR beta sequences reportedly had fewer deletions and N-nucleotide insertions.

Both groups were predominantly of Caucasian heritage. This chain connects TRBV5-1 to TRBJ2-7, with 8 bases identical to TRBD1. Sequencing used peripheral blood mononuclear cells. The receptor was isolated from a person aged 18 to 75 in good health. The sequenced part of the CDR3 DNA is TGCGCCAGCAGCTGGACAGGGCCATCCCTATCCTACGAG. Protein product: CASSWTGPSLSYE. The CDR3, in full, reads CASSWTGPSLSYEQYF.